This TCR beta chain was sequenced during a study of yellow fever vaccine responses in identical twins. Notes on the study in general: On the reported evidence, twins' vaccine T cell responses seemed partly convergent and partly personalized.

The CDR3 is 16 amino acids. V gave up 4 bases and J gave up 2 bases; unmatched junction bases: 7. Germline loops: CDR1 PRHDT, CDR2 FYEKMQ (reference sequence). MiXCR, applied by TCRdb to the RT-PCR reads, yields one record per CDR3 protein. The table lists about 14,000 distinct CDR3 sequences, around 85% of them singletons, with over 0.6% in the top ten. As concerns this clonotype: What it binds is unknown.

The clonotype comes from a woman aged 18-29 years who received the yellow fever vaccine. The chain recombines TRBV13 with TRBJ2-7, with 11 bases aligning to TRBD2. The sequences come from T cells from blood (PBMCs), unsorted or a sorted subset (not recorded which), collected before or after yellow fever vaccination (not recorded which). The CDR3 sequence is CASSSLAGGMAYEQYF. The CDR3 coding sequence is TGTGCCAGCAGCTCCCTAGCGGGAGGTATGGCCTACGAGCAGTACTTC.